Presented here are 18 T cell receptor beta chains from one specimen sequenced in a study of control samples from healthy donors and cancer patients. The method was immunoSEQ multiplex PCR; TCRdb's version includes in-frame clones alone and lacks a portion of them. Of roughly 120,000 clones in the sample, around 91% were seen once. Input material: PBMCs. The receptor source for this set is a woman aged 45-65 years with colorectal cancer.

DNA for the CDR3: TGTGCCAGCAGCAGGAATCAAGAGACCCAGTACTTC. Protein product: CASSRNQETQYF. This chain links TRBV3-1 (or the pseudogene TRBV3-2) with TRBJ2-5; no firm D call. The germline V gene encodes CDR1 LGHDT and CDR2 YNNKEL (reference sequence). The CDR3 is 12 amino acids. Trimming pared 5 bases from V and 2 bases from J, leaving 6 bases between.

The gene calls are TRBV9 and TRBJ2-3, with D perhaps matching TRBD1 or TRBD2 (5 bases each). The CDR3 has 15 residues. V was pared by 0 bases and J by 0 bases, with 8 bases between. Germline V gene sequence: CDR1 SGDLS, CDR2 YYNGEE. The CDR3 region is CASSVGDVSTDTQYF. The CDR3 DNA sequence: TGTGCCAGCAGCGTAGGGGACGTAAGCACAGATACGCAGTATTTT.

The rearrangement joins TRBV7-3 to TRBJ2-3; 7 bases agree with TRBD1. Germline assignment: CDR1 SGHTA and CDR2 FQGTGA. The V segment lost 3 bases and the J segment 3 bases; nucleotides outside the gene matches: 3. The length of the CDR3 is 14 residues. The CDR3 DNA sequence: TGTGCCAGCAGCTTCGACAGGGCTACAGATACGCAGTATTTT. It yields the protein CASSFDRATDTQYF.

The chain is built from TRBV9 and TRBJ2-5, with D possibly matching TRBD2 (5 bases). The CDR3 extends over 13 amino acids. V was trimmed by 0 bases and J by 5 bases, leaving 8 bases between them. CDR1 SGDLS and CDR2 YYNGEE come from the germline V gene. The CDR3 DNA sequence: TGTGCCAGCAGCGTAGGTTCGGGGGAGACCCAGTACTTC. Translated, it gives CASSVGSGETQYF.

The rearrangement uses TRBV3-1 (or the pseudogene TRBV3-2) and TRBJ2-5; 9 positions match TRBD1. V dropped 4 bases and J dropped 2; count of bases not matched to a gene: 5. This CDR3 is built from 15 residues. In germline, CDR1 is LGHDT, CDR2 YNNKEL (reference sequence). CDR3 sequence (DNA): TGTGCCAGCAGCCGCCGACAGGGGGTGCAAGAGACCCAGTACTTC. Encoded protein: CASSRRQGVQETQYF.

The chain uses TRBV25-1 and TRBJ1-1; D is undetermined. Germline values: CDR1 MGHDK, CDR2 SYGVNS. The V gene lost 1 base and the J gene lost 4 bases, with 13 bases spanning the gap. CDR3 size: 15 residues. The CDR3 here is CASSEWAGGSTEAFF. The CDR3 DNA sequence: TGTGCCAGCAGTGAATGGGCAGGAGGGAGCACTGAAGCTTTCTTT.

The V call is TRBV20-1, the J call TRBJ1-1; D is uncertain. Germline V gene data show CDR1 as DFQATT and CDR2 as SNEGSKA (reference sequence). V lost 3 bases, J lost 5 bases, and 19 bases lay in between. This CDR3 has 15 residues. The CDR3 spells CSASSPRRGETEAFF. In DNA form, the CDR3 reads TGCAGTGCTAGTTCCCCCCGTCGAGGTGAAACTGAAGCTTTCTTT.

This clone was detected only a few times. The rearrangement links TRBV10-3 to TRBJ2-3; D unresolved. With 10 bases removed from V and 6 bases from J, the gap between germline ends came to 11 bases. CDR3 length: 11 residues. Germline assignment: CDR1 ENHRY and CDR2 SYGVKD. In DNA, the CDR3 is TGTGCCACTTTTGCAGGCGATACGCAGTATTTT. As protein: CATFAGDTQYF.

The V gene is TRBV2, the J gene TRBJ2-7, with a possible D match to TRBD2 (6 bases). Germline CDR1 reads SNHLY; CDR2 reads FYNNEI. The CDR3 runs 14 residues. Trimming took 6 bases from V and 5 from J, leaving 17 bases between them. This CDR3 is CASREGVWGHEQYF. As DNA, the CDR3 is TGTGCCAGCAGGGAGGGAGTTTGGGGCCACGAGCAGTACTTC.

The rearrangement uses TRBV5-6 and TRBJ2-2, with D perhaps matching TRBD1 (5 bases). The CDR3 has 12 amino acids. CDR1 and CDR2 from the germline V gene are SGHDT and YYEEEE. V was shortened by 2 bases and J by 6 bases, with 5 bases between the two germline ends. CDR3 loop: CASSFRAGELFF. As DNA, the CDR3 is TGTGCCAGCAGCTTCAGGGCCGGGGAGCTGTTTTTT.

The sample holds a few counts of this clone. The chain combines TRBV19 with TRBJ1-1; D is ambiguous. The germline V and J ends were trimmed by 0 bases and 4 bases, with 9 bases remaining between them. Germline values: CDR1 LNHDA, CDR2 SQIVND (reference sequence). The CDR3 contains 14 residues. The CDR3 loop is CASSIDLRSTEAFF. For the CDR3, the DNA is TGTGCCAGTAGTATAGATCTCCGGTCCACTGAAGCTTTCTTT.

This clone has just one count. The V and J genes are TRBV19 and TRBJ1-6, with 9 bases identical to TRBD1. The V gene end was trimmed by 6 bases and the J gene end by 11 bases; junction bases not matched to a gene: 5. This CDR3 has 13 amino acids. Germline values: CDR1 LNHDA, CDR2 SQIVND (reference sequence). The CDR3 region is CASSRDRVPPLHF. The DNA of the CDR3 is TGTGCCAGTAGCCGGGACAGGGTCCCACCCCTCCACTTT.

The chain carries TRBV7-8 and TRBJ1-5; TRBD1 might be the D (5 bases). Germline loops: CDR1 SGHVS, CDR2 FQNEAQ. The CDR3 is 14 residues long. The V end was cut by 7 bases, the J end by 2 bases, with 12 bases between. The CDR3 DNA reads TGTGCCAGCACCGTGGAAGGGGGCAATCAGCCCCAGCATTTT. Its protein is CASTVEGGNQPQHF.

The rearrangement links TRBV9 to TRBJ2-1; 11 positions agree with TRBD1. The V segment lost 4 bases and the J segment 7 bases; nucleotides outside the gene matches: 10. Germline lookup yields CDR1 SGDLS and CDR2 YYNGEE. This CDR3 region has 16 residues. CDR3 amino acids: CASSPRPDRGRNEQFF. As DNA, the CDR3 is TGTGCCAGCAGCCCGCGGCCGGACAGGGGGCGAAATGAGCAGTTCTTC. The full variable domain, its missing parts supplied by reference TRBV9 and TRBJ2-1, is DSGVTQTPKHLITATGQRVTLRCSPRSGDLSVYWYQQSLDQGLQFLIQYYNGEERAKGNILERFSAQQFPDLHSELNLSSLELGDSALYFCASSPRPDRGRNEQFFGPGTRLTVL.

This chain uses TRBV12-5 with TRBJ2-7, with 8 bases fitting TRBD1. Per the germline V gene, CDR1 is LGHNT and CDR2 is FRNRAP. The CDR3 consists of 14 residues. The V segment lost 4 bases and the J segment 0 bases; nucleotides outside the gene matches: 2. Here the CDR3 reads CASGWDRYSYEQYF. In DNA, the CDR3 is TGTGCTAGTGGTTGGGACAGGTACTCCTACGAGCAGTACTTC.

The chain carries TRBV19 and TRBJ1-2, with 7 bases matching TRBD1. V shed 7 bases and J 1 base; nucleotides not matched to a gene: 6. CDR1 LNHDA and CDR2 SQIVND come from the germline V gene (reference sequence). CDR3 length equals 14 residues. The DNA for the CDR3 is TGTGCCAGTACCCCACAGGGGTTTAACTATGGCTACACCTTC. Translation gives CASTPQGFNYGYTF.

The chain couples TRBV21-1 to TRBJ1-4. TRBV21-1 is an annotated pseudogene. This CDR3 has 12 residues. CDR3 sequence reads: CASSKVREKLFF. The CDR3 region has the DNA TGTGCCAGCAGCAAAGTCCGGGAAAAACTGTTTTTT.

The CDR3 coding sequence is TGTGCCAGCAGTCAACAGCTATCTAGCACAGATACGCAGTATTTT. Translating it yields CASSQQLSSTDTQYF. The chain joins TRBV2 to TRBJ2-3; D unclear. Trimming shortened V by 5 bases and J by 0 bases, and 12 bases separated the two germline ends. Germline CDR1 reads SNHLY; CDR2 reads FYNNEI. This CDR3 contains 15 residues.